This record covers a single T cell receptor beta chain. Its antigen is unidentified. It may be a read error: a sequence one base away is much more abundant. CDR1 and CDR2 (germline): PRHDT, FYEKMQ (reference sequence). This CDR3 has 12 amino acids. Each sequencing run yielded over 170 million TCR-beta sequences from 15-18 subjects. Each CDR3 protein is one row after TCRdb ran MiXCR on the 5' RACE reads. Found here are tens of thousands of distinct CDR3 sequences, roughly 8% of them singletons; the top ten hold 1.9%. The entry originates in a study of neurological immune-mediated disorders. As for time point: longitudinal time-point 3. A blood bank in Maryland, USA, provided the volunteers who served as healthy controls. The study built unsorted libraries from 2 million PBMCs kept at -80 C. Overall study findings and caveats: The greatest TCR clonal expansion appeared in HTLV-1-associated myelopathy and the smallest, falling below healthy controls, in multiple sclerosis.

This sequence joins TRBV13 and TRBJ2-7, with 7 bases matching TRBD2. The sample comprised PBMCs. This TCR was sampled from a woman in her thirties or forties in good health. The CDR3: CVNSGGSYEQYF. The CDR3 DNA sequence: TGTGTCAACAGCGGCGGGAGCTACGAGCAGTACTTC.